This TCR beta chain emerged from a study of cytomegalovirus exposure and HLA in healthy donors (dated by TCRdb to 2016 to 2017). Concerning the study at large: An earlier analysis of approximately 640 of the donors reported more than 250 Gb of sequence data and approximately 110 million unique TCR beta sequences from 150 million to 200 million T cells. Around 300 gigabases of sequencing data and tens of millions of unique TCR sequences were included in an early release covering roughly 700 HLA-typed donors. Among the roughly 410 genotyped donors, around 81% belonged to the genetic ancestry cluster associated with self-reported Caucasian donors. The study aimed to test whether cataloging public T cell receptors could reveal signatures of past pathogen exposure. The study profiled the T cell repertoires of 666 subjects by immunosequencing and related them to cytomegalovirus serostatus. Along with the approximately 700-subject first cohort, a separate validation cohort of approximately 110 different subjects was used. The study combined high-throughput TCR immunosequencing, statistical association of individual TCRs with disease status, and machine learning to predict cytomegalovirus infection status. A later analysis re-examined previously published TCR beta repertoires from about 700 donors and added high-resolution HLA genotyping to investigate patterns of TCR occurrence. In the later analysis, no new phenotypic data were used to find candidate immune exposures; instead, reliance was placed on TCR beta sequences and their occurrence across donors. An earlier analysis of several hundred of the donors applied high-throughput TCR beta sequencing to assess whether each TCR beta V gene segment acted as functional or pseudogenic. Donor age, sex, ethnicity and CMV serostatus were compiled alongside the repertoire data. In a later genetic analysis, genome-wide SNP genotypes for about three fifths of the roughly 670 donors were used, and that subset was treated as a discovery cohort. All discovery cohort repertoires had been generated on a single sequencing platform. Class I and class II HLA loci were covered by the typing at four-digit resolution. The number of donors typed differed by locus, with 629-630 for A, B, C, DRB1 and DQB1, roughly 520 for DQA1, about 610 for DPA1, and roughly 450 for DPB1. Several DR-DQ haplotypes were treated as single units for association and clustering because of strong linkage in the cohort. On average, 235,054 unique TCR beta nucleotide sequences were sequenced per donor among some 420 genotyped donors of the cohort, with 15% to 20% of those sequences being non-productive. What the study reported, not specific to this receptor: Immune exposure information for the cohort was limited to CMV serostatus. The study listed 150 to 200 TCR beta chains as associated with cytomegalovirus. In a later genetic analysis, fewer N-insertions in productive TCRs were reported among donors in an Asian-associated ancestry cluster than the approximately 630-donor mean. Most TCR sequences were observed very rarely across donors, whereas some public TCRs were present in many individuals. In both the original and validation cohorts, the classifier was reported to diagnose cytomegalovirus status with high specificity and sensitivity. Several of the top co-occurrence clusters appeared to be linked to parvovirus B19, influenza, CMV and Epstein-Barr virus, according to a later analysis. When HLA alleles, especially DR and DQ, strongly co-occurred, attributing TCR associations to individual alleles was difficult. In a later analysis, most CMV-associated TCR beta chains were found to appear HLA-restricted, with HLA associations seemingly driven largely by CMV exposure. In a later genetic analysis, a missense DCLRE1C variant was associated with V-gene and J-gene trimming of TCR beta chains, and the association was replicated in an independent cohort. The authors suggested that the approach could potentially be generalized to other disease states and immunological phenotypes. In a later analysis, TCR association rates were found to vary across HLA loci, with the most associated TCRs seen for DRB1 alleles and the fewest for HLA-C alleles. HLA typing was unavailable for some donors at each locus, so association tests used only the typed subset. The sequencing pipeline was judged likely to have produced a cluster of highly shared sequence variants as a technical artifact. About 17 rarely observed V segments, including chromosome 9 orphons, were excluded from the earlier analysis of several hundred of the donors because counts were too low. A further reported finding was that TCR beta sequences accurately predicted the HLA-A and HLA-B alleles for most subjects in the first cohort. A later analysis associated 15,000 or so TCR beta sequences with specific HLA alleles at a false discovery rate of 0.05. In a later analysis, HLA-associated TCR beta chains were found to be more clonally expanded and to have lower generation probabilities than equally common non-associated chains. Correlated functional status among segregating V segments might reflect linkage disequilibrium, but an unknown experimental factor could not be ruled out. Some IMGT-functional V segments, including TRBV6-2 and TRBV6-3, could not be told apart with the 87-base-pair reads, so those segments were excluded. Sequencing depth was assumed to be roughly uniform across donors in the presence/absence analyses, though that assumption may not hold. In an earlier analysis of 500 to 650 of the donors, most TCR beta V segments appeared in productive rearrangements about 90% or about 30% of the time, broadly matching IMGT annotations. In vitro tests confirmed that three of the cytomegalovirus-associated TCR beta chains recognize cytomegalovirus antigens. The cohort was sequenced for TCR beta chains only, and without alpha or paired-chain data the features that could be detected were limited.

For this clone: Its antigen remains undetermined. No quality values exist for individual bases; no much larger clone is one base distant.

The library was obtained by the immunoSEQ multiplex PCR assay. The multiplex PCR relied on a mix of 60 forward primers for TCR Vbeta segments and 13 reverse primers for TCR Jbeta segments. The CDR3 region of rearranged TCR beta genes was amplified from genomic DNA by a multiplex PCR assay. On the Illumina HiSeq System, the amplified TCR beta libraries were sequenced as 87-base-pair reads. The study's processing was this. Across the roughly 700 repertoires, a later analysis counted approximately 83 million unique TCR beta chains, roughly 11 million of which were shared by at least two donors. Raw reads were error-corrected and collapsed into unique sequences by a nearest-neighbor algorithm in which closely related sequences were merged to remove PCR and sequencing errors. V, D and J gene segments were assigned by aligning CDR3 sequences to IMGT reference sequences. For a sequence to be retained, at least a six-nucleotide match to both a V gene segment and a J gene segment was required. Rearrangements were called productive when the CDR3 lacked stop codons and stayed in frame with V and J; all others were non-productive. Following IMGT convention, CDR3 was defined as the stretch from the second conserved V-encoded cysteine up to the conserved J-encoded phenylalanine. Sequences without an unambiguous match to a single V gene segment were excluded from the earlier analysis of over 500 of the donors. In an earlier analysis of around 590 of the donors, a V segment was called functional when productive rearrangements were above 56.7%, and segregating when the standard deviation between donors exceeded 5%. A statistical classification framework was built to diagnose cytomegalovirus status from the catalog of TCR beta chain sequences. In a later analysis, TCR nucleotide sequences were compared against IMGT/GENE-DB human TR gene sequences so that V and J genes could be assigned. Using the TCRdist pipeline, a later analysis assigned CDR3 sequences along with most-parsimonious VDJ recombination scenarios. A later analysis defined each TCR beta chain by its CDR3 amino acid sequence plus V-gene family, and excluded reads lacking a unique V-gene family. A later analysis removed roughly 590 highly shared, low-generation-probability nucleotide sequences to deal with suspected cross-contamination and a sequencing artifact. For each public chain, a later analysis derived a clonal expansion index from normalized ranks of inferred template counts within each repertoire. In a later analysis, generation probabilities were computed with a VDJ recombination model fitted to out-of-frame rearrangements, and the resulting probabilities were checked against IGoR. Hypergeometric tests were used in a later analysis to score TCR-TCR, TCR-HLA and TCR-CMV co-occurrence, with a repertoire-size bias correction applied to the TCR pairs. False discovery rates were estimated in a later analysis by permuting HLA or CMV assignments 20 times. In a later analysis, co-occurring TCRs were grouped using DBSCAN, with TCRdist sequence similarity added in when clustering inside HLA-allele-positive subsets. Co-occurrence clustering excluded repertoires with fewer than 30,000 or more than 120,000 public chains, plus five with anomalous nucleotide sharing. The table was pulled from immuneACCESS by TCRdb, which kept in-frame rearrangements only. Such tables lose some clones; where checked, under half of the loss comes from unresolved V genes, and the rest has no known cause. V and J calls and clone size are given by that table; D and trimming were obtained from the DNA. The sample yields around 99,000 clones; approximately 63% were counted once. The ten largest account for roughly 6.3% of the sample.

From cysteine to phenylalanine, the CDR3 is 15 amino acids long. Just the 45-base CDR3 DNA is kept, in frame starting at base 1. The germline V gene (reference sequence) provides CDR1 LNHDA and CDR2 SQIVND. The cohort consisted of fewer than 700 healthy bone marrow donors. All cohort members were sampled while nominally healthy, although unrecorded immune exposures were likely present. The donor tested CMV seronegative, placing the donor among the 350 to 400 seronegative members of the cohort. A peripheral blood sample was provided by each donor, and peripheral blood mononuclear cells were used for TCR beta sequencing. Genomic DNA was extracted from the blood cell samples with the Qiagen DNeasy Blood Extraction Kit.

The sequence was obtained from a woman in her 30s in good health and CMV-seronegative. The sequenced sample consisted of PBMCs. In this chain, TRBV19 is recombined with TRBJ2-5; the best D guess is TRBD1, with 6 bases matching. The end of the DNA fits TRBJ2-7 better, so the J call may be wrong. CDR3 loop: CASRRYPTGSYEQYF. In nucleotides, the sequence is TGTGCCAGTAGAAGATACCCGACAGGATCCTACGAGCAGTACTTC.